Listed below are T cell receptor beta chains from one sample, sequenced in a study of cytomegalovirus exposure and HLA in healthy donors. The repertoire was sequenced with immunoSEQ multiplex PCR; TCRdb's copy has only in-frame clones and lacks some. The sample shows 50,000 to 65,000 clones, more than 85% of them seen only once. Sequencing was done on a sample of PBMCs. The origin of the receptors is a woman aged 18-30 years in good health and CMV-seropositive. The CDR3 runs from the conserved cysteine through the conserved F or W. For some rows the clone size is stated as once, few or many, or as a class when expanded; others skip it.

V	size	J	CDR3
TRBV6-5	once	TRBJ1-1	CASTRQGSNTEAFF
TRBV7-2	few	TRBJ1-2	CASSLLQVLYGYTF
TRBV28	-	TRBJ2-1	CASSLGGNGYNEQFF
TRBV5-6	-	TRBJ2-1	CASSSVREGYNEQFF
TRBV30	-	TRBJ1-4	CAWSPGGFNEKLFF
TRBV6-1	-	TRBJ2-1	CASREGLTQTYNEQFF
TRBV11-2	-	TRBJ2-3	CASSLWSGSTDTQYF
TRBV7-2	-	TRBJ1-6	CASSSSVQTGNYNSPLHF
TRBV5-1	-	TRBJ1-1	CASSKPTGGESAEAFF
TRBV13	-	TRBJ2-1	CASSLEDRLGRASYNEQFF
TRBV19	-	TRBJ1-3	CASSSRSGNTIYF
TRBV6-5	-	TRBJ1-2	CASRQPGQGFNGYTF
TRBV6-5	-	TRBJ1-2	CASSSQDRAYGYTF